This paragraph reports one T cell receptor beta chain. Its antigen is unidentified. PCR used 60 Vbeta primers and 13 Jbeta primers. The table came from immunoSEQ multiplex PCR; TCRdb's copy has only in-frame clones and leaves some out. The table lists 180,000 or so clones, 86% of them singletons. The sample belongs to a study of cytomegalovirus exposure and HLA in healthy donors. General observations from the study: Most likely, a cluster of highly shared sequence variants arose as a sequencing artifact.

The CDR3 runs 15 residues. J lost 4 bases, V lost 5 bases, and 8 bases had no gene match. Germline CDR1 reads SGHDT; CDR2 reads YYEEEE. The genes are TRBV5-6 and TRBJ2-5; TRBD1 aligns across 10 bases. Input material: PBMCs. The TCR originated in a woman younger than 45 in good health and CMV-seronegative. CDR3 residues: CASSLDRGLGETQYF. DNA of the CDR3: TGTGCCAGCAGTTTAGACAGGGGGCTCGGAGAGACCCAGTACTTC.